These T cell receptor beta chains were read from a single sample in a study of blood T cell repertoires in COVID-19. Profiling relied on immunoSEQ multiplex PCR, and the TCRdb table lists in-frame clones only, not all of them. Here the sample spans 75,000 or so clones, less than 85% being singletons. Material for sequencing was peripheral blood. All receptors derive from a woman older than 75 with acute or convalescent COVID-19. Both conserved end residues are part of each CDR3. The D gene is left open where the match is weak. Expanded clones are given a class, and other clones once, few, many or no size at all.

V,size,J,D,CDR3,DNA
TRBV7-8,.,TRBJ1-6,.,CASSRGDSDNSPLHF,TGTGCCAGCAGCAGAGGGGACTCCGATAATTCACCCCTCCACTTT
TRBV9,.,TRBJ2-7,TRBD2,CASSVERGSPYEQYF,TGTGCCAGCAGCGTAGAGCGGGGAAGTCCCTACGAGCAGTACTTC
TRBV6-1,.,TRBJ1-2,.,CASSEGTQPYGYTF,TGTGCCAGCAGTGAAGGGACACAGCCCTATGGCTACACCTTC
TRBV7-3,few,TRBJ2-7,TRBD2,CASSPAGGPRYEQYF,TGTGCCAGCAGTCCAGCGGGGGGGCCAAGGTACGAGCAGTACTTC
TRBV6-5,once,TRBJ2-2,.,CASSYPGQVNTGELFF,TGTGCCAGCAGTTACCCCGGCCAGGTGAACACCGGGGAGCTGTTTTTT
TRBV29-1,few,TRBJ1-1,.,CSAGLGGTEAFF,TGCAGCGCGGGACTAGGGGGAACTGAAGCTTTCTTT
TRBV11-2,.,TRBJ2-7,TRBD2,CASSLEAGGRNEQYF,TGTGCCAGCAGCTTAGAAGCGGGGGGGCGGAACGAGCAGTACTTC
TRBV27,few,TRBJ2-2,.,CASSLDSLQTGELFF,TGTGCCAGCAGTTTGGACTCCCTACAGACCGGGGAGCTGTTTTTT
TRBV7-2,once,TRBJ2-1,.,CASSFGGGGSYNEQFF,TGTGCCAGCAGCTTTGGGGGGGGCGGATCCTACAATGAGCAGTTCTTC
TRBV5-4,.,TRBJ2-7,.,CASSLDGQGNEQYF,TGTGCCAGCAGCCTGGACGGGCAGGGCAACGAGCAGTACTTC
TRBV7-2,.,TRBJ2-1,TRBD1,CASSLVGTGINEQFF,TGTGCCAGCAGCTTAGTTGGGACAGGAATCAATGAGCAGTTCTTC
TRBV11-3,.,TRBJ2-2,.,CASSLDSRGTGELFF,TGTGCCAGCAGCTTGGACTCGCGAGGCACCGGGGAGCTGTTTTTT
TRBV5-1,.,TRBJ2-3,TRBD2,CASSRSGLAGPDTQYF,TGCGCCAGCAGCCGATCGGGACTAGCGGGGCCAGATACGCAGTATTTT
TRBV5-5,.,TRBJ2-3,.,CASSLAADTQYF,TGTGCCAGCAGCTTGGCCGCAGATACGCAGTATTTT
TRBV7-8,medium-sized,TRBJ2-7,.,CASSLAGSLGHEQYF,TGTGCCAGCAGCTTAGCAGGAAGTTTGGGCCACGAGCAGTACTTC
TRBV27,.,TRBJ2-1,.,CASSLGASYNEQFF,TGTGCCAGCAGTTTGGGGGCCTCCTACAATGAGCAGTTCTTC
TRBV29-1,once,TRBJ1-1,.,CSGAIGTLTIMNTEAFF,TGCAGCGGTGCTATCGGGACTCTCACGATCATGAACACTGAAGCTTTCTTT
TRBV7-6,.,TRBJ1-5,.,CASSFTAGGNQPQHF,TGTGCCAGCAGCTTCACAGCGGGGGGCAATCAGCCCCAGCATTTT
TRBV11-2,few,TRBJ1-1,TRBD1,CASSLDRTGAIAFF,TGTGCCAGCAGCTTAGATAGGACAGGGGCCATAGCTTTCTTT
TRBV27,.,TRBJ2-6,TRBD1,CASSTYRGAAGANVLTF,TGTGCCAGCAGCACCTACAGGGGCGCAGCTGGGGCCAACGTCCTGACTTTC
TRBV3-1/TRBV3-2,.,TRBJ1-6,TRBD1,CASSTRQGYNSPLHF,TGTGCCAGCAGCACCCGACAGGGCTATAATTCACCCCTCCACTTT
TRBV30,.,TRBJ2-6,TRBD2,CAWSRAGGLGANVLTF,TGTGCCTGGTCTCGCGCGGGGGGGCTTGGGGCCAACGTCCTGACTTTC
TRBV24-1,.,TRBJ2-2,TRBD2,CATSAGLAFTGELFF,TGTGCCACCAGTGCGGGACTAGCGTTCACCGGGGAGCTGTTTTTT
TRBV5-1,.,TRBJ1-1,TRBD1,CASSPPRGTEAFF,TGCGCCAGCAGTCCGCCCAGGGGGACTGAAGCTTTCTTT
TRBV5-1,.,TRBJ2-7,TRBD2,CASSTEGSSGSWEQYF,TGCGCCAGCAGCACGGAGGGCTCTAGCGGGAGTTGGGAGCAGTACTTC
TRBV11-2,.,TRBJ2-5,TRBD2,CASSLVGEGETQYF,TGTGCCAGCAGCTTAGTAGGGGAGGGAGAGACCCAGTACTTC
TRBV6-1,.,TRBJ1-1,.,CASSEVGNTEAFF,TGTGCCAGCAGTGAAGTCGGGAACACTGAAGCTTTCTTT
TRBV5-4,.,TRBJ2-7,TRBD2,CASSRGASGGAIGSYEQYF,TGTGCCAGCAGCCGGGGGGCTAGCGGGGGGGCGATCGGGTCCTACGAGCAGTACTTC
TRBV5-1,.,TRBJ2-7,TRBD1,CASSLSASRTGVAEQYF,TGCGCCAGCAGCTTGTCGGCCAGCAGGACAGGGGTGGCCGAGCAGTACTTC
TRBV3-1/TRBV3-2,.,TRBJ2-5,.,CASSQLISAGQQETQYF,TGTGCCAGCAGCCAACTTATATCAGCGGGACAACAAGAGACCCAGTACTTC
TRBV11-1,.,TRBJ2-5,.,CASSLLDRQETQYF,TGTGCCAGCAGCTTGTTGGACAGACAAGAGACCCAGTACTTC
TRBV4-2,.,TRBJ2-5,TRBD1,CASSQRGGGETQYF,TGTGCCAGCAGCCAACGAGGGGGCGGTGAGACCCAGTACTTC
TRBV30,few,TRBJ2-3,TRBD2,CAWSVRTSGEVGHLTHTQYF,TGTGCCTGGAGTGTTAGGACTAGCGGGGAGGTAGGCCACCTCACCCATACGCAGTATTTT
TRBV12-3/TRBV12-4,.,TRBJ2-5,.,CASSGLQETQYF,TGTGCCAGCAGCGGACTACAAGAGACCCAGTACTTC
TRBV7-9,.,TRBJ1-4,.,CASSPGTPDEKLFF,TGTGCCAGCAGCCCCGGGACACCGGATGAAAAACTGTTTTTT
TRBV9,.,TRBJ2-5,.,CASSVEDGGQETQYF,TGTGCCAGCAGCGTAGAGGATGGAGGCCAAGAGACCCAGTACTTC
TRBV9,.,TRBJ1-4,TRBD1,CASSGAGQGNEKLFF,TGTGCCAGCAGCGGGGCTGGACAGGGGAATGAAAAACTGTTTTTT
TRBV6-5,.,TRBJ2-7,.,CASRAGEDSYEQYF,TGTGCCAGCAGGGCAGGGGAAGACTCCTACGAGCAGTACTTC
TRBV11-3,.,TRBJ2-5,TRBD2,CASSRTSGGFQETQYF,TGTGCCAGCAGTCGGACTAGCGGGGGGTTCCAAGAGACCCAGTACTTC
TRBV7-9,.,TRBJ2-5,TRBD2,CASSSQRGGTQYF,TGTGCCAGCAGCTCCCAGCGGGGAGGGACCCAGTACTTC
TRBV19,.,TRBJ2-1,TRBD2,CASSDERGWNNEQFF,TGTGCCAGTAGTGATGAGCGGGGGTGGAACAATGAGCAGTTCTTC
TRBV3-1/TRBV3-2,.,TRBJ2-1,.,CASSHSGGEQFF,TGTGCCAGCAGCCACTCAGGAGGTGAGCAGTTCTTC
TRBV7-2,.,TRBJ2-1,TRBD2,CASSLDPGGPYEQFF,TGTGCCAGCAGCTTAGATCCGGGGGGGCCGTATGAGCAGTTCTTC
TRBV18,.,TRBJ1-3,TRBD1,CASSPTTGDSGNTIYF,TGTGCCAGCTCACCGACGACAGGGGATTCTGGAAACACCATATATTTT
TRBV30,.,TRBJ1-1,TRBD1,CAWKIGTGGTEAFF,TGTGCCTGGAAAATCGGGACAGGGGGCACTGAAGCTTTCTTT
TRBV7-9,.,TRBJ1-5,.,CASSSGGNQPQHF,TGTGCCAGCAGCAGCGGAGGAAATCAGCCCCAGCATTTT
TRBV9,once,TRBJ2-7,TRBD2,CASSAHGLAGPGEQYF,TGTGCCAGCAGCGCCCATGGGCTAGCGGGTCCTGGGGAGCAGTACTTC
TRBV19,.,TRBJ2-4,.,CASSRLDKVGKNIQYF,TGTGCCAGTAGCCGGCTGGACAAAGTGGGCAAAAACATTCAGTACTTC
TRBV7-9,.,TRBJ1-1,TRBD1,CASSRRGQGNPEAFF,TGTGCCAGCAGCCGCAGAGGACAGGGGAACCCTGAAGCTTTCTTT
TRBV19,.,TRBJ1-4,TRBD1,CASSMTGYNEKLFF,TGTGCCAGTAGTATGACAGGGTATAATGAAAAACTGTTTTTT
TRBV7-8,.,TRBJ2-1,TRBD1,CASSPSRDSSYNEQFF,TGTGCCAGCAGCCCCTCTAGGGACAGCTCCTACAATGAGCAGTTCTTC
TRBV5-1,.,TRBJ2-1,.,CASSEKYNEQFF,TGCGCCAGCAGCGAGAAATACAATGAGCAGTTCTTC
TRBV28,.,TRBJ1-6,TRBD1,CASSLRGGTGRSPLHF,TGTGCCAGCAGTTTACGGGGCGGGACAGGGCGGTCACCCCTCCACTTT
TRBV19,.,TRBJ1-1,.,CASSPGGGTLEAFF,TGTGCCAGTAGCCCGGGGGGGGGCACACTCGAAGCTTTCTTT
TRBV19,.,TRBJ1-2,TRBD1,CASSTQAIPGQGIVNYGYTF,TGTGCCAGTAGTACCCAGGCAATCCCGGGACAGGGGATTGTTAACTATGGCTACACCTTC